This T cell receptor (beta chain) is from a study of blood T cell repertoires in COVID-19. Study at large: Samples taken during acute and convalescent COVID-19 were collected in the United States, Italy and Spain. PBMCs, B-cell-depleted T cells, or T cells were the source of the cDNA or gDNA that made up the material.

The CDR3 contains 13 residues. Looked up from germline, CDR1 is LGHDT and CDR2 is YNNKEL (reference sequence). Trimming left V 4 bases short and J 4 bases short, with 8 bases between. Original processing notes: Estimation of nucleated cell counts was performed using reference gene primer amplification. Some clones are missing from TCRdb's copy, which holds only in-frame ones; the method was immunoSEQ multiplex PCR. V and J calls and clone size are given by that table; D and trimming were obtained from the DNA. Counted here are 380,000 or so clones, roughly 90% occurring once; the ten biggest clones make up roughly 1.2%.

The chain uses TRBV3-1 (or the pseudogene TRBV3-2) and TRBJ2-1; D gene ambiguous. This receptor was taken from a man in his forties with acute or convalescent COVID-19. The material sequenced was peripheral blood. CDR3 sequence reads: CASSRSLYNEQFF. DNA of the CDR3: TGTGCCAGCAGCCGAAGTCTATACAATGAGCAGTTCTTC.